The subject of this entry is one T cell receptor beta chain. Its antigen specificity is not known. It has no much larger one-base neighbor in the sample; base qualities were not kept. This record comes from a study of CD8 T cells in Susac syndrome (dated by TCRdb to the late 2010s). About the investigation overall: Among the sequenced Susac syndrome patients, 5 or 6 had clinically active disease and roughly 8 were in clinical remission. At blood withdrawal, Susac syndrome patients were therapy-naive, treated with corticosteroids (with IVIg additionally given to some), or treated with IVIg alone. Whether CD8+ T cell activation and differentiation in Susac syndrome was antigen driven was tested using repertoire sequencing. The clonality of the CD8+ T cell repertoire was compared across some eleven healthy donors, around 14 Susac syndrome patients and about 15 multiple sclerosis patients.

RNA was extracted using the RNeasy kit, and roughly 0.5 to 1 microgram was reverse transcribed with random hexamers. TCR beta CDR3 regions were amplified with the immunoSEQ multiplex PCR assay covering 54 Vbeta and 13 Jbeta segments. PCR amplification bias was corrected by using a synthetic template baseline for primer optimization and computational correction. Per the authors' processing: Reads were assigned to V, D and J genes according to IMGT and analyzed in immunoSEQ Analyzer, with only productive sequences retained. Clonality was computed as one minus Shannon entropy normalized by log2 of the number of productive unique sequences. For each patient and control, public and private clones were evaluated within the 100 most prevalent clones. Susac-specific clones were defined as absent from healthy and MS cohorts, 850 to 1,300 published viral clones and other ImmuneACCESS disease sequences. The public reads were reprocessed in TCRdb via fastp at Q25 and MiXCR, keeping in-frame beta chains. Every CDR3 protein is listed once, alongside the most common genes and DNA of its rows. TCRdb, not the original authors, processed these V and J calls. For this sample there are roughly 80,000 distinct CDR3 sequences; approximately 93% appear just once. The ten largest clones add up to about 0.48% of the sample.

Peripheral blood CD8+ and CD4+ T cells from healthy donors, Susac syndrome patients and multiple sclerosis patients were profiled using high-throughput TCR beta sequencing. Susac syndrome patients met recently defined diagnostic criteria for definite or probable disease. Bulk CD8+ and CD4+ T cells were purified by magnetic negative isolation, while CD8+ TEMRA cells were enriched using FACS. Blood was drawn into EDTA tubes, processed within 24 hours, and PBMCs were isolated by density gradient centrifugation. PBMCs destined for TCR sequencing were cryopreserved in liquid nitrogen and later thawed in a 37 °C water bath. The sorted or isolated CD4+, CD8+ and CD8+ TEMRA cells reached a purity of at least 90%. What the work shows at the level of the full study, not this receptor alone: Looking at Susac-specific public clones, the researchers identified around 15 in the total CD8+ repertoire and roughly 5 in the CD8+ TEMRA repertoire. Clonal expansion was observed in Susac syndrome CD8+ repertoires, with the highest expansion in CD8+ TEMRA cells and greater expansion in clinically active than in remitting patients. The number of individuals in the TCR sequencing and HLA analysis was acknowledged as relatively small.

The CDR1 and CDR2 encoded by the germline V gene are SGDLS and YYNGEE. The CDR3 covers 15 residues, taking in both the cysteine and the phenylalanine. Only the CDR3 DNA stays, 45 bases, in frame from base 1. At the junction V is shortened by 4 bases and J by 6 bases; bases outside the gene matches: 9. The receptor's source is a human donor with Susac syndrome. The sequence links TRBV9 to TRBJ1-5; TRBD1 lines up with 8 middle nucleotides. Sequencing used CD8+ T cells from PBMCs. The CDR3 protein sequence reads: CASSTQGARIQPQHF. The sequence in DNA is TGTGCCAGCAGCACCCAGGGGGCGCGTATTCAGCCCCAGCATTTT. When the CDR3 is completed using the reference TRBV9 and TRBJ1-5 genes on either side, the full variable domain is DSGVTQTPKHLITATGQRVTLRCSPRSGDLSVYWYQQSLDQGLQFLIQYYNGEERAKGNILERFSAQQFPDLHSELNLSSLELGDSALYFCASSTQGARIQPQHFGDGTRLSIL.